The 10 T cell receptor beta chains reported below all come from one sample, sequenced in a study of T cell repertoires in cytomegalovirus infection. TCRdb reanalysed the reads using MiXCR and keeps one entry per CDR3 protein. Among 250,000 to 300,000 distinct CDR3 sequences, over 20% were seen once, and the ten largest hold around 13%. Sequencing was done on a sample of PBMCs. The receptors shown here come from a human donor in good health (CMV status not recorded). Some clones in this sample may be carry-over from other donors' samples.

The CDR3 region is CSASYSRGVGQPQHF. CDR3 bases: TGCAGTGCTAGTTACTCTAGGGGCGTTGGTCAGCCCCAGCATTTT. This chain links TRBV20-1 with TRBJ1-5, with D perhaps matching TRBD1 (5 bases). This CDR3 comprises 15 residues. V dropped 3 bases and J dropped 6 bases, with 18 bases sitting between them. Looked up from germline, CDR1 is DFQATT and CDR2 is SNEGSKA (reference sequence).

This chain links TRBV11-2 with TRBJ2-7; tentative D call: TRBD1 (6 bases). CDR1 and CDR2 (germline): SGHAT, FQNNGV. This CDR3 has 14 residues. The V gene lost 2 bases and the J gene lost 3 bases, with 11 bases spanning the gap. The CDR3 DNA follows: TGTGCCAGCAGCTTAAGTTCAGGGGACTACGAGCAGTACTTC. Amino acids: CASSLSSGDYEQYF. The full variable domain, with the rest looked up from reference TRBV11-2 and TRBJ2-7, is EAGVAQSPRYKIIEKRQSVAFWCNPISGHATLYWYQQILGQGPKLLIQFQNNGVVDDSQLPKDRFSAERLKGVDSTLKIQPAKLEDSAVYLCASSLSSGDYEQYFGPGTRLTVT.

This chain joins TRBV20-1 and TRBJ2-2; 10 bases align to TRBD2. This CDR3 spans 15 amino acids. The germline V gene encodes CDR1 DFQATT and CDR2 SNEGSKA (reference sequence). Trimming removed 0 bases from V and 8 bases from J; junction bases left unmatched: 6. CDR3 region: CSARDSGGLRGELFF. The CDR3 DNA follows: TGCAGTGCTAGAGATAGCGGGGGGCTGAGAGGGGAGCTGTTTTTT.

The J gene is TRBJ2-1, the V gene TRBV19; 13 bases match TRBD2. Germline lookup yields CDR1 LNHDA and CDR2 SQIVND (reference sequence). This CDR3 has 14 residues. The V and J ends lost 3 bases and 9 bases, in that order; junction bases with no gene match: 2. Here the CDR3 DNA reads TGTGCCAGTAGTATCTGGACTAGCGGGGGTGAGCAGTTCTTC. Translation: CASSIWTSGGEQFF.

This clonotype showed up many times. This chain connects TRBV7-2 to TRBJ2-1; D is possibly TRBD2 (6 bases). Trimming removed 1 base at V and 5 bases at J, with 12 bases between. Germline V CDR1 and CDR2: SGHTA, FQGNSA. The CDR3 runs to 15 residues. DNA of the CDR3: TGTGCCAGCAGCTTAGAGTCGGGGGACGACAATGAGCAGTTCTTC. Its translation is CASSLESGDDNEQFF.

The chain has TRBV19 and TRBJ1-3; a weak D match, TRBD1 (6 bases). The CDR3 is 13 residues long. The germline CDR1 and CDR2 sequences are LNHDA and SQIVND (reference sequence). The germline V and J ends were trimmed by 7 bases and 5 bases, with 12 bases remaining between them. For the CDR3, the DNA is TGTGCCAGTACCCCGGGACAACGAAACACCATATATTTT. This codes for CASTPGQRNTIYF.

This clonotype was counted many times. The genes are TRBV28 and TRBJ1-2, with D hard to call. V was clipped by 5 bases and J by 8 bases, with 12 bases between them. CDR3 length equals 12 residues. The germline gives CDR1 MDHEN, CDR2 SYDVKM. DNA for the CDR3: TGTGCCAGCAGTAGCGCAGTAGGAGGCTACACCTTC. Its protein is CASSSAVGGYTF.

This clonotype was seen at least ten times. The CDR3 DNA sequence: TGCAGCGTTGAGGGTAGCGGGGGGCCATCCTACAATGAGCAGTTCTTC. Amino acids: CSVEGSGGPSYNEQFF. J is TRBJ2-1 and V is TRBV29-1; 10 bases are a match to TRBD2. The CDR3 is made up of 16 amino acids. Germline CDR1 reads SQVTM; CDR2 reads ANQGSEA. Losses at the gene ends were 3 bases for V and 1 base for J; bases not matched to a gene: 6.

The chain carries TRBV12-3 or TRBV12-4 and TRBJ2-7, with 8 bases lining up with TRBD2. The CDR3 runs 15 residues. V lost 1 base and J lost 3; bases outside the gene matches: 5. As DNA, the CDR3 is TGTGCCAGCAGTTTAGGATTAGCGGGGAGCTACGAGCAGTACGTC. It is translated as CASSLGLAGSYEQYV.

This clonotype occurred a few times. The chain combines TRBV7-2 with TRBJ1-5, with D possibly matching TRBD1 (6 bases). This CDR3 contains 19 residues. CDR1 and CDR2 from the germline V gene are SGHTA and FQGNSA. V was cut by 1 base and J by 3 bases, with 22 bases left in between. CDR3 coding DNA: TGTGCCAGCAGCTTAGAAGAAGGGACGGGACATAACACCAATCAGCCCCAGCATTTT. It is translated as CASSLEEGTGHNTNQPQHF. The full variable domain, in which reference TRBV7-2 and TRBJ1-5 provide the parts outside the CDR3, is GAGVSQSPSNKVTEKGKDVELRCDPISGHTALYWYRQSLGQGLEFLIYFQGNSAPDKSGLPSDRFSAERTGGSVSTLTIQRTQQEDSAVYLCASSLEEGTGHNTNQPQHFGDGTRLSIL.